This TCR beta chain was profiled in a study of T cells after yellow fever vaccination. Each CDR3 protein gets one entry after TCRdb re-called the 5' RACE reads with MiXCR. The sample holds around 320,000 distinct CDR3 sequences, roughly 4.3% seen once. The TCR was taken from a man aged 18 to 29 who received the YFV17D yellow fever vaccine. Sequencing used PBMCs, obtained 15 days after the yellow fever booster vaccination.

In DNA, the CDR3 is TGTGCCAGCAGCGGGGGATGGTCGCGTGGGGGCGGTCGTCGCAATGAGCAGTTCTTC. Translating gives CASSGGWSRGGGRRNEQFF. The genes are TRBV9 and TRBJ2-1, with D possibly matching TRBD1 (6 bases). Trimming shortened V by 3 bases and J by 6 bases, and 28 bases separated the two germline ends. The CDR3 spans 19 residues. Germline CDR1 and CDR2: SGDLS and YYNGEE.